The clone carrying this T cell receptor beta chain was seen a few times. Its antigen is not known. This CDR3 region has 15 residues. Trimming pared 4 bases from V and 0 bases from J, leaving 13 bases between. Germline-derived CDR1 and CDR2 are PRHDT and FYEKMQ (reference sequence). The data were obtained in a study of T cells in Graves' hyperthyroidism and ophthalmopathy. The TCR beta CDR3 regions underwent amplification using RNA transcripts as the source. RT-PCR in the first round (using the HTBI primer set) targeted the TCR CDR3. TCRdb analysed the multiplex PCR reads with MiXCR anew, one entry per CDR3 protein. The sample records about 480,000 distinct CDR3 sequences, roughly 23% being singletons. Study findings and constraints: A model using 13 V-J features told ophthalmopathy apart from stable hyperthyroidism.

The clonotype comes from a woman in her seventies with Graves' ophthalmopathy. The specimen was blood. The chain recombines TRBV13 with TRBJ2-7; D call uncertain. The CDR3 protein is CASSSTPTVSYEQYF. The CDR3 DNA sequence: TGTGCCAGCAGCTCGACTCCAACTGTCTCCTACGAGCAGTACTTC.